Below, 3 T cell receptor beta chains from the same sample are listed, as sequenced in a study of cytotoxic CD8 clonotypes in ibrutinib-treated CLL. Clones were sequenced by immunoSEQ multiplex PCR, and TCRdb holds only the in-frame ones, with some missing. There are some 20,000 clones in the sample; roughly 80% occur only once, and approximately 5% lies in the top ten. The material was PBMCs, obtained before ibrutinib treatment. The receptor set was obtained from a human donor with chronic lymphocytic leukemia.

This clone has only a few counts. The CDR3 spells CASSLAGARVQETQYF. CDR3 DNA: TGCGCCAGCAGCTTGGCCGGGGCCCGGGTCCAAGAGACCCAGTACTTC. This rearrangement joins TRBV5-1 to TRBJ2-5; D may correspond to TRBD1 or TRBD2 (5 bases each). The V gene lost 0 bases and the J gene lost 1 base, with 13 bases spanning the gap. The CDR3 has 16 amino acids. CDR1 and CDR2 (germline): SGHRS, YFSETQ. Looking up the rest from reference TRBV5-1 and TRBJ2-5 gives the full variable domain: KAGVTQTPRYLIKTRGQQVTLSCSPISGHRSVSWYQQTPGQGLQFLFEYFSETQRNKGNFPGRFSGRQFSNSRSEMNVSTLELGDSALYLCASSLAGARVQETQYFGPGTRLLVL.

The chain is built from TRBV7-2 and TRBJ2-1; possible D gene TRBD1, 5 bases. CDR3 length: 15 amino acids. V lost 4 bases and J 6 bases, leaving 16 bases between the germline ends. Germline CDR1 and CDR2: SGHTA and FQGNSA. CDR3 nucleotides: TGTGCCAGCAGCTCAGTCCCGGACATTGCCAATGAGCAGTTCTTC. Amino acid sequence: CASSSVPDIANEQFF.

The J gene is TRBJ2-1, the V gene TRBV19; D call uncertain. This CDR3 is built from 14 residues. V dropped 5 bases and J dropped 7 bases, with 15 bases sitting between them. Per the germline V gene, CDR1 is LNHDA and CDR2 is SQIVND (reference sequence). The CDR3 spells CASSRTAMANEQFF. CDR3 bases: TGTGCCAGTAGTCGAACGGCCATGGCAAATGAGCAGTTCTTC.